These 3 T cell receptor beta chains were all obtained from the same sample, sequenced in a study of cytomegalovirus exposure and HLA in healthy donors. Produced via immunoSEQ multiplex PCR; TCRdb's table is partial and in-frame only. The table lists some 84,000 clones, approximately 91% of them singletons. Input material: PBMCs. Every receptor here comes from a man aged 25 to 45 in good health and CMV-seronegative.

This rearrangement joins TRBV5-3 to TRBJ2-5, with a weak D call TRBD2 (6 bases). TRBV5-3 is designated an ORF whose function remains uncertain. V shed 4 bases and J shed 5 bases, with 15 bases lying between them. The CDR3 is 14 residues long. CDR3 nucleotides: TGTGCCAGAAGCCCTAGCGTAGGGGATGAGACCCAGTACTTC. It encodes CARSPSVGDETQYF.

This clone has just one count. The rearrangement links TRBV7-9 to TRBJ2-3, with 12 bases that match TRBD2. Germline lookup yields CDR1 SEHNR and CDR2 FQNEAQ (reference sequence). With V trimmed by 6 bases and J by 1 base, 2 bases remained unmatched. The CDR3 spans 15 residues. Here the CDR3 reads CASRTSGSGTDTQYF. The CDR3 DNA follows: TGTGCCAGCAGGACTAGCGGGAGTGGCACAGATACGCAGTATTTT.

This chain links TRBV2 with TRBJ2-7, with D perhaps matching TRBD2 (6 bases). The V and J ends lost 6 bases and 3 bases respectively, with 9 bases between them. Germline V gene data show CDR1 as SNHLY and CDR2 as FYNNEI. The CDR3 extends over 12 amino acids. As DNA, the CDR3 is TGTGCCAGCAGCAGGGAGGTCTACGAGCAGTACTTC. Translated: CASSREVYEQYF.